This entry features one T cell receptor (beta chain) sequence. Its antigen remains unknown. Some clones are missing from TCRdb's copy, which holds only in-frame ones; the method was immunoSEQ multiplex PCR. The sample records 80,000 or so clones, over 85% being singletons. This record belongs to a study of OX40 agonist ivuxolimab in advanced cancers. In the study overall: The study reported partial responses in three patients: one hepatocellular carcinoma, two cutaneous melanoma. General study results and limits: Both CD4+ and CD8+ T cell populations in blood had undergone clonal expansion by week 6 at 0.1 to 3.0 mg/kg.

CDR3 length equals 16 residues. V lost 0 bases to trimming and J lost 4 bases, with 13 bases between them. Germline loops: CDR1 MNHEY, CDR2 SVGAGI. The chain has TRBV6-5 and TRBJ1-5, with D possibly being TRBD1 (6 bases). The sample in question was CD4+ or CD8+ T cells sorted from blood, obtained in a trial of the OX40 agonist ivuxolimab. This clonotype was obtained from an adult with an advanced solid tumor such as melanoma, head and neck, liver or kidney cancer. The CDR3 bases are TGTGCCAGCAGTTACTCGTACAGGGATGGAAATCAGCCCCAGCATTTT. The encoded protein is CASSYSYRDGNQPQHF.